At least ten counts were recorded for the clone carrying this T cell receptor beta chain. Its antigen is not known. RNA transcripts served as the template for amplifying TCR beta CDR3 regions. TCR CDR3 regions were first amplified by RT-PCR with HTBI primers. TCRdb re-analysed the multiplex PCR reads in MiXCR, keeping a single row per CDR3 protein. The table lists about 380,000 distinct CDR3 sequences, 13% to 15% of them singletons. These data originate in a study of T cells in Graves' hyperthyroidism and ophthalmopathy. Study-level points and caveats: The model made its ophthalmopathy prediction, and onset followed a median around six months later. Patients with ophthalmopathy were separated from those with stable hyperthyroidism by a 13 V-J model.

The germline V and J ends were trimmed by 5 bases and 3 bases, with 20 bases remaining between them. Per germline, CDR1 SQVTM and CDR2 ANQGSEA. This CDR3 has 16 amino acids. The source is a woman aged 25 to 45 with Graves' ophthalmopathy. Sequenced material: blood. The V call is TRBV29-1, the J call TRBJ2-1; no definite D call. The CDR3 sequence: CSVPTPTRVFYNEQFF. The CDR3 DNA reads as TGCAGCGTTCCGACCCCTACACGGGTATTCTACAATGAGCAGTTCTTC.